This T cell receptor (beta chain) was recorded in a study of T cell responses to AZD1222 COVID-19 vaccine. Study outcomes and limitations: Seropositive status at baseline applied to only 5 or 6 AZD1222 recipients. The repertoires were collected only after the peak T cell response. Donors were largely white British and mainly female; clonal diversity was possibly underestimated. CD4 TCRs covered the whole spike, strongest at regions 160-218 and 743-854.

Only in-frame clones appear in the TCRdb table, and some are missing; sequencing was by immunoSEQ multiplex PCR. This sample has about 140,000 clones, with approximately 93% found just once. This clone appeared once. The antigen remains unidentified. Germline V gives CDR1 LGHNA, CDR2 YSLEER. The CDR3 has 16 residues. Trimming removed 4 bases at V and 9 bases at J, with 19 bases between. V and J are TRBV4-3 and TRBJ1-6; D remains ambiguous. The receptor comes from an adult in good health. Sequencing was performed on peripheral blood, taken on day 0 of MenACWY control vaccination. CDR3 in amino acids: CASSPSRGIGSSPLHF. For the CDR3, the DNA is TGCGCCAGCAGCCCGAGCCGTGGAATCGGAAGTTCACCCCTCCACTTT.